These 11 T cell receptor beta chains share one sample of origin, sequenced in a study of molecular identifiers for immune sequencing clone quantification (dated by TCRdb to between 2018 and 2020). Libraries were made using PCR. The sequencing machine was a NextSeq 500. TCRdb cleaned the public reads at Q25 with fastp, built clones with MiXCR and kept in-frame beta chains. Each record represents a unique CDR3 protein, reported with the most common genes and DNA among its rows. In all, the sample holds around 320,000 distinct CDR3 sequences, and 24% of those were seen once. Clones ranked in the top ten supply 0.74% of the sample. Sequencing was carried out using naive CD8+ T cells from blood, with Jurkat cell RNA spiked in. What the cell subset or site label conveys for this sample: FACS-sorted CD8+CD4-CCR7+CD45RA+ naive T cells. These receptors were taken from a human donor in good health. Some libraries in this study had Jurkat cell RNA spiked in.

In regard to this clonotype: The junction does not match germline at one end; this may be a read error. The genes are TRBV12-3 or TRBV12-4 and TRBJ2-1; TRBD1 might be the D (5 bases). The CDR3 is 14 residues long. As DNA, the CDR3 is TGTGCCAGCAGTTTCTATGACAGTGACAATGAGCGGTTCTTC. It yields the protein CASSFYDSDNERFF.

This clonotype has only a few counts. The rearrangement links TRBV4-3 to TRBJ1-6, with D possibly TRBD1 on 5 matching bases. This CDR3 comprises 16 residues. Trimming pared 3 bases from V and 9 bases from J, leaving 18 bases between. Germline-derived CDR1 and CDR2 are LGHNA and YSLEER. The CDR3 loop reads CASSQEGLPSGSPLHF. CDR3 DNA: TGCGCCAGCAGCCAGGAGGGACTACCCAGCGGTTCACCCCTCCACTTT.

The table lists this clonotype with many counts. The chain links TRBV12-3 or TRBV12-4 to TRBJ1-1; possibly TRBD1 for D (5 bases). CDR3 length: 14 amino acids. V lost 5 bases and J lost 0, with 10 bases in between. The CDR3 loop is CASSATAMNTEAFF. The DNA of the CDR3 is TGTGCCAGCAGTGCGACAGCAATGAACACTGAAGCTTTCTTT.

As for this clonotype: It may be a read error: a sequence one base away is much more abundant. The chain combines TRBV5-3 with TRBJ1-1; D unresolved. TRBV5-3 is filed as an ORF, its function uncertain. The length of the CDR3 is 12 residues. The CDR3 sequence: CVSSLEASQAFF. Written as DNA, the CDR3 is TGTGTCAGCAGCTTGGAGGCCAGCCAAGCTTTCTTT.

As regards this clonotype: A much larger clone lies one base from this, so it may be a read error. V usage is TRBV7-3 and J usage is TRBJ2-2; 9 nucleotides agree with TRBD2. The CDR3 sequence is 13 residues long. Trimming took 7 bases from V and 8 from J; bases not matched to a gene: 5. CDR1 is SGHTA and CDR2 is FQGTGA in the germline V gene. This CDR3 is CASNASGIGELFF. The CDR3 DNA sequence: TGTGCCAGCAACGCTAGCGGGATTGGGGAGCTGTTTTTT.

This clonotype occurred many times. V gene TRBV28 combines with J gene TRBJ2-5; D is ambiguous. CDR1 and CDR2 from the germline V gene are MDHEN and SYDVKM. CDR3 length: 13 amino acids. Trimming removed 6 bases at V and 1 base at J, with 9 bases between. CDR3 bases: TGTGCCAGCAGATCATTCCCCCAAGAGACCCAGTACTTC. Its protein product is CASRSFPQETQYF. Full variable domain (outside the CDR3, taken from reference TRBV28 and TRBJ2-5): DVKVTQSSRYLVKRTGEKVFLECVQDMDHENMFWYRQDPGLGLRLIYFSYDVKMKEKGDIPEGYSVSREKKERFSLILESASTNQTSMYLCASRSFPQETQYFGPGTRLLVL.

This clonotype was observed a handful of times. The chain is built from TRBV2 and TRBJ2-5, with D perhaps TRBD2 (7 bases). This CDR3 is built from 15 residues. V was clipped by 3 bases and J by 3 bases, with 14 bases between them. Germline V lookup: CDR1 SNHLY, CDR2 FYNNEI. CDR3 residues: CASSDVSGGEETQYF. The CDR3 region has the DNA TGTGCCAGCAGTGATGTTTCGGGGGGCGAAGAGACCCAGTACTTC.

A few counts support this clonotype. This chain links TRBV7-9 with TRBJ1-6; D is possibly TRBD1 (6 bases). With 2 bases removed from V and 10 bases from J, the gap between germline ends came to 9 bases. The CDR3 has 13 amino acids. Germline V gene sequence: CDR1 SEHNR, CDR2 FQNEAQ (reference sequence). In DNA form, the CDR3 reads TGTGCCAGCAGCTTATTGGGACAATCACCCCTCCACTTT. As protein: CASSLLGQSPLHF.

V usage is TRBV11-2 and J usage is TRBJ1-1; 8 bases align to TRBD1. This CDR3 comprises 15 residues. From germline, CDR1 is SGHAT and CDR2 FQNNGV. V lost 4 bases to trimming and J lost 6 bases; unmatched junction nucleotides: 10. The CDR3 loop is CASSSIRTGYAEAFF. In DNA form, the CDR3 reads TGTGCCAGCAGCTCTATTCGGACAGGGTACGCTGAAGCTTTCTTT.

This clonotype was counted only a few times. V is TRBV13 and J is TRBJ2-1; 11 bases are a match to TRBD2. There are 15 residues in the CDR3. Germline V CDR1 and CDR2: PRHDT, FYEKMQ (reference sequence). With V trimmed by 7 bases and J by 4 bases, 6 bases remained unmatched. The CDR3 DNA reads TGTGCCAGCACAACTAGCGGGAGTTTGTACAATGAGCAGTTCTTC. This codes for CASTTSGSLYNEQFF.

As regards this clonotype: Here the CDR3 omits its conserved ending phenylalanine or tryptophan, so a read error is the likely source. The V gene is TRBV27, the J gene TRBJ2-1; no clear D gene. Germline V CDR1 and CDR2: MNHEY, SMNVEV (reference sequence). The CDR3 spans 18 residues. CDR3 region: CASSPLTYTISSNNEQFL. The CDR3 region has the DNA TGTGCCAGCAGTCCCCTCACTTACACGATTAGCTCCAACAATGAGCAGTTCCTC.